One sample yielded the 20 T cell receptor beta chains listed below, sequenced in a study of T-cell reconstitution after alpha-beta-depleted transplantation in children. During its preparation, the TCRbeta library received unique molecular identifiers. TCRdb fed the PCR reads into MiXCR, producing one record per CDR3 protein. The table records about 260,000 distinct CDR3 sequences, roughly 8% of them present only once. Sample: PBMCs, mostly from graft donor cells, taken 180 days after TCRalphabeta/CD19-depleted stem cell transplant. These receptors were obtained from a male patient between 10 and 17 years old who had a stem cell transplant for acute lymphoblastic leukemia, so the T cells may come from the graft donor.

This clonotype came up many times. The V and J genes are TRBV28 and TRBJ2-2; D unresolved. This CDR3 region has 14 residues. Per the germline V gene, CDR1 is MDHEN and CDR2 is SYDVKM. The V gene lost 5 bases and the J gene lost 2 bases, with 9 bases spanning the gap. Written as DNA, the CDR3 is TGTGCCAGCAGTCCTGGGGTTAACACCGGGGAGCTGTTTTTT. Translated, it gives CASSPGVNTGELFF.

The V and J genes are TRBV20-1 and TRBJ2-7; D gene ambiguous. V was shortened by 3 bases and J by 2 bases, with 5 bases between the two germline ends. The CDR3 has 11 residues. Germline V gene lookup returns CDR1 DFQATT and CDR2 SNEGSKA (reference sequence). The DNA for the CDR3 is TGCAGTGCTAGTCGGACCTACGAGCAGTACTTC. It is translated as CSASRTYEQYF.

This clonotype was detected many times. The chain combines TRBV10-3 with TRBJ1-1; 10 bases are a match to TRBD1. CDR1 ENHRY and CDR2 SYGVKD come from the germline V gene. This CDR3 is built from 13 residues. J was trimmed by 5 bases and V by 6 bases; bases with no gene match: 3. The CDR3: CAIRDRGYTEAFF. Here the CDR3 DNA reads TGTGCCATCAGGGACAGGGGGTATACTGAAGCTTTCTTT.

The sample holds many counts of this clonotype. The gene calls are TRBV12-3 or TRBV12-4 and TRBJ1-1; 7 bases align to TRBD1. V dropped 3 bases and J dropped 4; count of bases not matched to a gene: 2. This CDR3 has 13 amino acids. As DNA, the CDR3 is TGTGCCAGCAGTTTCCCAGGGGGCACTGAAGCTTTCTTT. Residues: CASSFPGGTEAFF.

This clonotype was seen a few times. The rearrangement links TRBV28 to TRBJ2-2; D may match TRBD1 or TRBD2 (5 bases each). The CDR3 loop spans 11 amino acids. Trimming shortened V by 10 bases and J by 7 bases, and 10 bases separated the two germline ends. CDR1 and CDR2 (germline): MDHEN, SYDVKM. The CDR3 DNA reads as TGTGCCACCGGGGCCAGCGGGGAGCTGTTTTTT. It translates to CATGASGELFF.

This clonotype was seen ten or more times. The genes are TRBV7-9 and TRBJ2-6, with D maybe TRBD1 (6 bases). V shed 2 bases and J shed 4 bases, with 12 bases lying between them. From germline, CDR1 is SEHNR and CDR2 FQNEAQ (reference sequence). This CDR3 region has 16 residues. This CDR3 reads CASSLRAGVGANVLTF. In nucleotides, the CDR3 is TGTGCCAGCAGCTTACGGGCAGGGGTCGGGGCCAACGTCCTGACTTTC.

Regarding this clonotype: Possible read error: a much larger clone is one base away. V and J are TRBV14 and TRBJ2-1, with 13 bases matching TRBD2. CDR3 length equals 18 residues. Germline V gives CDR1 SGHDN, CDR2 FVKESK. The J segment lost 6 bases and the V segment lost 3 bases, leaving 11 bases of the junction unmatched. The CDR3 sequence is CASSQAPGLAGKPNEQFF. The CDR3, as DNA: TGTGCCAGCAGCCAGGCTCCGGGACTAGCGGGAAAGCCCAATGAGCAGTTCTTC.

This clonotype was counted ten times or more. The rearrangement joins TRBV28 to TRBJ2-7; 8 bases agree with TRBD1. V dropped 8 bases and J dropped 7; count of bases not matched to a gene: 10. The CDR3 runs to 13 residues. Germline CDR1 reads MDHEN; CDR2 reads SYDVKM. The CDR3 reads CASSGQAGAEQYF. CDR3 nucleotide sequence: TGTGCCAGCTCGGGACAGGCAGGAGCAGAGCAGTACTTC. The full variable domain, in which reference TRBV28 and TRBJ2-7 provide the parts outside the CDR3, is DVKVTQSSRYLVKRTGEKVFLECVQDMDHENMFWYRQDPGLGLRLIYFSYDVKMKEKGDIPEGYSVSREKKERFSLILESASTNQTSMYLCASSGQAGAEQYFGPGTRLTVT.

This clonotype was detected a few times. The chain links TRBV19 to TRBJ2-3; TRBD2 aligns across 7 bases. Germline V gene sequence: CDR1 LNHDA, CDR2 SQIVND (reference sequence). V trimming: 0 bases; J trimming: 2 bases; junction bases outside the gene matches: 2. The CDR3 sequence is 15 residues long. The CDR3, as DNA: TGTGCCAGTAGTATAGAGGGAGGGGACACAGATACGCAGTATTTT. Protein: CASSIEGGDTDTQYF.

This clonotype showed up many times. This chain uses TRBV19 with TRBJ1-1; the match to TRBD1 covers 9 bases. With 5 bases clipped from V and 5 bases from J, the junction kept 6 bases outside the gene matches. Germline values: CDR1 LNHDA, CDR2 SQIVND (reference sequence). The CDR3 runs 14 residues. The CDR3 region has the DNA TGTGCCAGTAGTCTTCGGACAGGGGAAACTGAAGCTTTCTTT. Its translation is CASSLRTGETEAFF.

This clonotype was counted many times. The V and J genes are TRBV7-2 and TRBJ2-7, with D unresolved. Germline CDR1 and CDR2: SGHTA and FQGNSA. The CDR3 sequence is 13 residues long. The V and J ends lost 1 base and 6 bases respectively, with 10 bases between them. CDR3 nucleotide sequence: TGTGCCAGCAGCTTAGTTGGGGTAAGCGAGCAGTACTTC. Translating it yields CASSLVGVSEQYF.

This clonotype was picked up many times. The chain combines TRBV20-1 with TRBJ2-4; tentative D call: TRBD1 (7 bases). Trimming cost V 3 bases and J 6 bases, with 12 bases left between them. The CDR3 has 13 amino acids. The germline gives CDR1 DFQATT, CDR2 SNEGSKA (reference sequence). In DNA, the CDR3 is TGCAGTGCTAGGTATCAGGGGGGAAACATTCAGTACTTC. Its protein product is CSARYQGGNIQYF.

This clonotype was counted at least ten times. The chain couples TRBV5-1 to TRBJ2-4; 7 nucleotides align to TRBD1. Trimming removed 3 bases from V and 4 bases from J; junction bases left unmatched: 1. CDR1 and CDR2 (germline): SGHRS, YFSETQ. The CDR3 totals 13 residues. The CDR3 bases are TGCGCCAGCAGCTCGGGACAGAAAAACATTCAGTACTTC. It specifies CASSSGQKNIQYF.

Many counts were recorded for this clonotype. This chain uses TRBV7-6 with TRBJ2-1, with 7 bases aligning to TRBD1. CDR3 length: 18 residues. In germline, CDR1 is SGHVS, CDR2 FNYEAQ. V lost 5 bases, J lost 1 base, and 14 bases stayed unmatched. CDR3 coding DNA: TGTGCCAGCAGCGCAAACCTCCGACAGGGAAAATCCTACAATGAGCAGTTCTTC. Residues: CASSANLRQGKSYNEQFF. Based on the CDR3 plus reference TRBV7-6 and TRBJ2-1, the full variable domain is GAGVSQSPRYKVTKRGQDVALRCDPISGHVSLYWYRQALGQGPEFLTYFNYEAQQDKSGLPNDRFSAERPEGSISTLTIQRTEQRDSAMYRCASSANLRQGKSYNEQFFGPGTRLTVL.

There are many counts of this clonotype. V usage is TRBV24-1 and J usage is TRBJ2-5, with TRBD2 matching 10 bases. CDR3 length: 15 amino acids. CDR1 is KGHDR, CDR2 SFDVKD, per germline. Germline trimming cut 4 bases from V and 5 bases from J; bases unmatched to any gene: 6. CDR3 in DNA: TGTGCCACCAGTGACGGGGGACTAGCGAGGGAGACCCAGTACTTC. Amino acids: CATSDGGLARETQYF.

This clonotype was recorded at least ten times. J is TRBJ1-4 and V is TRBV28; a possible D gene is TRBD1 (5 bases). The V and J ends lost 7 bases and 7 bases respectively, with 16 bases between them. This CDR3 is 14 amino acids long. Germline V lookup: CDR1 MDHEN, CDR2 SYDVKM. The CDR3 DNA reads as TGTGCCAGCACCCTGGGGGGGAAGGGTGAAAAACTGTTTTTT. Amino acids: CASTLGGKGEKLFF.

This clonotype was seen many times. This chain links TRBV9 with TRBJ2-1; perhaps TRBD2 as D (6 bases). This CDR3 region has 14 residues. V was cut by 3 bases and J by 8 bases, with 15 bases left in between. Germline-derived CDR1 and CDR2 are SGDLS and YYNGEE. The CDR3 loop reads CASSARRGGDEQFF. CDR3 in DNA: TGTGCCAGCAGCGCCCGTAGGGGAGGAGATGAGCAGTTCTTC.

This clonotype was counted many times. The chain couples TRBV6-2 or TRBV6-3 to TRBJ2-7; the D gene is possibly TRBD1 (6 bases). This CDR3 is built from 14 residues. Trimming shortened V by 7 bases and J by 0 bases, and 13 bases separated the two germline ends. Germline V gene lookup returns CDR1 MNHEY and CDR2 SVGEGT. The CDR3 here is CASILRDTSYEQYF. CDR3 DNA sequence: TGTGCCAGCATCCTCCGGGACACCTCCTACGAGCAGTACTTC.

This clonotype was counted ten times or more. The rearrangement joins TRBV29-1 to TRBJ2-1; the match to TRBD2 covers 9 bases. This CDR3 comprises 13 residues. The germline V gene has CDR1 SQVTM and CDR2 ANQGSEA. With V trimmed by 5 bases and J by 8 bases, 7 bases remained unmatched. The CDR3 sequence: CSVTGLAYDEQFF. The CDR3 bases are TGCAGCGTTACGGGACTAGCTTATGATGAGCAGTTCTTC.

This clonotype was observed many times. CDR3 sequence: CASSYVLGTGELFF. In DNA form, the CDR3 reads TGTGCCAGCAGTTACGTCCTTGGGACCGGGGAGCTGTTTTTT. The chain links TRBV6-5 to TRBJ2-2; D ambiguous. Germline V gives CDR1 MNHEY, CDR2 SVGAGI. The CDR3 extends over 14 amino acids. Trimming removed 2 bases at V and 5 bases at J, with 9 bases between.